This T cell receptor beta chain was recorded in a study of vaccination and CD4 T cells after COVID-19. Study in general: Stimulation of the cells used overlapping spike peptide pools from SARS-CoV-2 and from the common cold coronaviruses HCoV-NL63, HCoV-OC43 and HCoV-229E.

With the Oncomine TCR Beta short-read assay, DNA from cultured CD4+ T cells was sequenced. One entry per CDR3 protein results from TCRdb running MiXCR on the PCR reads. The data show roughly 17,000 distinct CDR3 sequences, around 52% seen once. The germline CDR1 and CDR2 sequences are SEHNR and FQNEAQ (reference sequence). Deletions cut 0 bases from V and 6 bases from J, with 12 bases between. The CDR3 extends over 15 amino acids. This clonotype was observed once. What it binds is not known. Treatment of the sample: approximately 9-day PBMC culture with coronavirus spike peptide pools or control peptides (ViraFEST assay). The positive PCR dates, which preceded the US Alpha, Beta and Delta variants, fell between March and December 2020.

The specimen sequenced was CD4+ T cells from blood, cultured in vitro. This sequence originates from a human donor who had recovered from COVID-19. J is TRBJ1-5 and V is TRBV7-9; D is unresolved. The CDR3 here is CASSLAGEKSQPQHF. CDR3 nucleotides: TGTGCCAGCAGCTTAGCCGGGGAGAAAAGTCAGCCCCAGCATTTT.